This is a list of T cell receptor beta chains from one sample in a study of CD8 T cells in ankylosing spondylitis. Each CDR3 protein is one row after TCRdb ran MiXCR on the 5' RACE reads. Of fewer than 250,000 distinct CDR3 sequences detected, under 12% appear once; the ten largest clones hold 2.6%. Sequencing was performed on blood, either unsorted or a sorted T cell fraction (not recorded which). The source is a male donor with ankylosing spondylitis or in good health (not recorded which). CDR3s include the opening cysteine and the closing phenylalanine or tryptophan. The order of the fields is J gene, V gene, CDR3 protein.

TRBJ1-3 | TRBV7-2 | CASSSGTVGNTIYF
TRBJ2-5 | TRBV3-1 | CASSWTSGRETQYF
TRBJ1-1 | TRBV5-1 | CASSPLTGDDTEAFF
TRBJ1-2 | TRBV10-3 | CAAQGEGYTF
TRBJ1-2 | TRBV29-1 | CSVVSGADYGYTF
TRBJ2-2 | TRBV6-5 | CASSYLLAGRVITGELFF
TRBJ2-2 | TRBV29-1 | CSVEDLGTSGTGELFF
TRBJ2-4 | TRBV29-1 | CSVVIRLVPIQYF
TRBJ2-1 | TRBV3-1 | CASRPGQGAYEQFF
TRBJ1-6 | TRBV6-5 | CASSYSLAGGYNSPLHF
TRBJ2-3 | TRBV19 | CASRTGGRGTDTQYF
TRBJ2-7 | TRBV20-1 | CSARDSRSYEQYF
TRBJ2-1 | TRBV5-6 | CASSLIPRSYNEQFF
TRBJ2-7 | TRBV29-1 | CSVRGLGTYEQYF
TRBJ2-3 | TRBV10-3 | CAISSRVAGSTDTQYF
TRBJ2-6 | TRBV11-1 | CASSLGTGAHPGANVLTF
TRBJ2-3 | TRBV3-1 | CASSQSEYTQYF
TRBJ2-7 | TRBV6-1 | CASSHEHLGTVSYEQYF
TRBJ2-1 | TRBV18 | CASSPKLVGQLYNEQFF
TRBJ2-2 | TRBV6-1 | CASRIQQGTGELFF
TRBJ2-7 | TRBV5-1 | CASSVTPGQNYEQYF
TRBJ1-2 | TRBV30 | CAWSQGMAPYGYTF
TRBJ2-7 | TRBV3-1 | CASSPSGSSYEQYF
TRBJ1-1 | TRBV10-3 | CAISESRTGGLNTEAFF
TRBJ2-3 | TRBV5-1 | CASSSRFVSGWDTQYF
TRBJ2-2 | TRBV6-5 | CASSYLGQGTGELFF
TRBJ1-4 | TRBV29-1 | CSALGTGKLFF
TRBJ2-3 | TRBV12-3/TRBV12-4 | CASSFVRGTDTQYF
TRBJ2-5 | TRBV11-2 | CASSPGASGQETQYF
TRBJ2-1 | TRBV5-1 | CASSSILSRGGSNEQFF
TRBJ2-1 | TRBV18 | CASSPQRGQNEQFF
TRBJ2-5 | TRBV6-5 | CASSYSKARRQTQYF
TRBJ2-1 | TRBV13 | CASSFWDPREQFF
TRBJ1-5 | TRBV6-6 | CASSYSREGGRHF
TRBJ2-1 | TRBV30 | CAWSLRWGGSYNEQFF
TRBJ2-3 | TRBV6-5 | CASSYLSGAADTQYF
TRBJ1-3 | TRBV20-1 | CSAPWEMSGNTIYF
TRBJ2-7 | TRBV5-1 | CASSLADSSSYEQYF